This TCR beta chain stems from a study of blood T cell repertoires in COVID-19. Background on the study: PBMCs, B-cell-depleted T cells, or T cells were the source of the cDNA or gDNA that made up the material.

Membership in each cohort depended on participant-reported clinical history. Repertoires were generated with immunoSEQ multiplex PCR, while TCRdb's copy carries only in-frame clones and drops some. The top ten clones hold about 5% of a sample with around 250,000 clones, roughly four fifths of them seen once. This CDR3 region has 13 residues. Germline V lookup: CDR1 LGHNT, CDR2 FRNRAP. V was pared by 6 bases and J by 2 bases, with 10 bases between. The source is a middle-aged man who had been exposed to COVID-19. J is TRBJ1-1 and V is TRBV12-5; TRBD1 is a possible D gene (5 bases). Sequencing was carried out using PBMCs or T cells enriched from blood (not recorded which). The CDR3 reads CASGPDSNTEAFF. The DNA of the CDR3 is TGTGCTAGTGGCCCCGACAGTAACACTGAAGCTTTCTTT.